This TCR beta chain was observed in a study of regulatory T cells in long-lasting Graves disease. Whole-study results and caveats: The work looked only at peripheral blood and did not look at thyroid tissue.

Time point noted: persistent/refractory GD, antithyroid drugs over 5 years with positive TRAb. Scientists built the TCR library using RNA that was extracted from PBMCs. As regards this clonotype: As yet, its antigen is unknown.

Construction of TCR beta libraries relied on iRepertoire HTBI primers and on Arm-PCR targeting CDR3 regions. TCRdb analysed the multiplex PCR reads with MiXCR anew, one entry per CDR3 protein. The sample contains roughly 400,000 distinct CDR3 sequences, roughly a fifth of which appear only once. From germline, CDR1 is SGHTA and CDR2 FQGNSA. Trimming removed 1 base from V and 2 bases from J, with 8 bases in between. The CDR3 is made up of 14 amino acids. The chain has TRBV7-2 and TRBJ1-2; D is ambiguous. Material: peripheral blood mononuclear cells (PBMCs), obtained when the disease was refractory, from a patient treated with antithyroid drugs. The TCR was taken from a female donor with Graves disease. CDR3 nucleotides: TGTGCCAGCAGCTTAGAGCCGAGGAACTATGGCTACACCTTC. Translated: CASSLEPRNYGYTF.